The present T cell receptor delta chain was sequenced within a study of gamma-delta T cells after stem cell transplantation (dated by TCRdb to the mid-2010s). From cysteine to phenylalanine, the CDR3 is 17 amino acids long. Solely the CDR3 DNA is kept, with 51 bases framed from the first base. V loses 5 bases at its end and J loses 4 bases; junction bases beyond the gene matches: 15. CDR1 TSWWSYY and CDR2 QGS are derived from the germline V gene. Libraries were built with RT-PCR. The instrument was an Illumina MiSeq. Clone calls in TCRdb were regenerated from the public reads with CATT, after which identical DNA sequences shared one row. This sample comprises roughly 7,500 delta-chain clones, about 14% of them detected only once. The ten largest make up 5% to 6% of the sample. In the case of this clone: It lacks a known antigen. One base away there is no much larger clone; base qualities are not given.

Sequencing used gamma-delta T cells. This receptor was obtained from a human donor. It is not recorded whose cells these are; they may come from a transplant donor. The rearrangement joined TRDV1 to TRDJ1, with 8 bases matching TRDD3. The CDR3 loop reads CALGNTGIRVNYDKLIF. The DNA sequence reads TGTGCTCTTGGGAATACCGGGATACGGGTAAATTACGATAAACTCATCTTT.